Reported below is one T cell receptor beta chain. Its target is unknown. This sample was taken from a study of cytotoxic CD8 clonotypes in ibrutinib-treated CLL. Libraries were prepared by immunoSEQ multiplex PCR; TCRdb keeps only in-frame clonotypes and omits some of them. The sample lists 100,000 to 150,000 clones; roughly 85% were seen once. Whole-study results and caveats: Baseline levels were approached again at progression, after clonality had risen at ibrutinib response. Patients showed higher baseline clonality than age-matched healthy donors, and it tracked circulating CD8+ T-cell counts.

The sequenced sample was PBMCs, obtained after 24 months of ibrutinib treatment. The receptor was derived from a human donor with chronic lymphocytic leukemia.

CDR3 DNA sequence: TGTGCCAGCAGTGTAGGGACCGGACGGGGGGATACGCAGTATTTT. This sequence encodes CASSVGTGRGDTQYF. The V and J genes are TRBV2 and TRBJ2-3; TRBD2 might be the D (6 bases). V was trimmed by 4 bases and J by 6 bases, leaving 17 bases between them. Looked up from germline, CDR1 is SNHLY and CDR2 is FYNNEI. The CDR3 spans 15 residues.